This T cell receptor (beta chain) is drawn from a study of glioma-infiltrating T cells after dendritic cell vaccination. The CDR3 sequence is 14 residues long. Per the germline V gene, CDR1 is SEHNR and CDR2 is FQNEAQ (reference sequence). The germline V and J ends were trimmed by 1 base and 5 bases, with 12 bases remaining between them. The immunoSEQ assay amplified TCRB CDR3 from up to 2 ug DNA. Clones were read by immunoSEQ multiplex PCR, and TCRdb kept only the in-frame ones, dropping some. Here the sample spans about 99,000 clones, roughly 80% being singletons. Patients had residual fresh-frozen tumor tissue and more than two years of survival data. PBMC sampling occurred before vaccination, two weeks after the third dose, and at progression. This clone was recorded only once. Its antigen is still unknown. Study-wide results and caveats: TCR clonality showed no direct relationship with survival.

The chain employs TRBV7-9 and TRBJ2-7, with D possibly matching TRBD1 (6 bases). Sequences were derived from blood, sampled before dendritic cell vaccination. This TCR was recovered from a human donor with glioblastoma. CDR3 loop: CASSLVQGSHEQYF. CDR3 nucleotides: TGTGCCAGCAGCTTAGTGCAGGGGTCCCACGAGCAGTACTTC.